Below are 20 T cell receptor beta chains sequenced from a single sample in a study of cytomegalovirus exposure and HLA in healthy donors. PCR used 60 Vbeta primers and 13 Jbeta primers. TCRdb's copy holds only in-frame clones and misses some; the assay was immunoSEQ multiplex PCR. Of 100,000 to 150,000 clones listed, around 75% are singletons. The sequenced sample was PBMCs. These receptors originate from a woman between 45 and 65 years old in good health and CMV-seropositive.

DNA of the CDR3: TGTGCCAGCAGGGGACAGGTCCATCAGCCCCAGCATTTT. Its protein product is CASRGQVHQPQHF. V gene TRBV2 combines with J gene TRBJ1-5; 8 nucleotides line up with TRBD1. The CDR3 is 13 residues long. J gave up 5 bases and V 6 bases, and 3 bases lay outside the gene matches. The germline gives CDR1 SNHLY, CDR2 FYNNEI.

This clone appeared a few times. The genes are TRBV27 and TRBJ1-2; weak D call: TRBD1 (5 bases). Trimming cost V 8 bases and J 7 bases, with 20 bases left between them. The germline V gene has CDR1 MNHEY and CDR2 SMNVEV (reference sequence). The CDR3 extends over 14 amino acids. In DNA, the CDR3 is TGTGCCAGCCTCCCCGGAGGGGCGCCGGGTGGCTACACCTTC. Translated: CASLPGGAPGGYTF.

This clone was recorded once. The chain carries TRBV4-2 and TRBJ2-5; maybe TRBD1 (6 bases). V was trimmed by 4 bases and J by 2 bases, leaving 11 bases between them. Germline V lookup: CDR1 LGHNA, CDR2 YNFKEQ. The CDR3 contains 14 residues. CDR3 in amino acids: CASSRKDSQETQYF. The CDR3 coding sequence is TGTGCCAGCAGCCGAAAGGACAGTCAAGAGACCCAGTACTTC.

The chain has TRBV6-5 and TRBJ1-6; 9 bases are shared with TRBD1. Germline CDR1 and CDR2: MNHEY and SVGAGI. The CDR3 contains 14 residues. With 4 bases clipped from V and 9 bases from J, the junction kept 4 bases outside the gene matches. Written as DNA, the CDR3 is TGTGCCAGCAGTTGGGACAGGGAGGGTTCACCCCTCCACTTT. This translates into CASSWDREGSPLHF.

This clone was seen once. The rearrangement links TRBV30 to TRBJ2-1; D not certain. V was cut by 4 bases and J by 10 bases, with 11 bases left in between. Per the germline V gene, CDR1 is GTSNPN and CDR2 is SVGIG (reference sequence). The CDR3 runs 11 residues. CDR3 nucleotide sequence: TGTGCCTGGATGCTACCGTCGGAGCAGTTCTTC. Amino acid sequence: CAWMLPSEQFF.

This clone has a handful of counts. J is TRBJ2-2 and V is TRBV9, with D tentatively TRBD2 (5 bases). This CDR3 is built from 16 residues. Trimming removed 0 bases at V and 3 bases at J, with 12 bases between. Germline CDR1 and CDR2: SGDLS and YYNGEE. The CDR3, as DNA: TGTGCCAGCAGCGTAGCTGGACGGCGGGACACCGGGGAGCTGTTTTTT. Protein: CASSVAGRRDTGELFF.

This clone was recorded once. The gene calls are TRBV6-5 and TRBJ2-3, with 13 bases aligning to TRBD2. The ends lost 8 bases at V and 4 bases at J; junction bases unmatched: 3. CDR1 and CDR2 (germline): MNHEY, SVGAGI. This CDR3 has 14 amino acids. CDR3 DNA sequence: TGTGCCAGCCAACTAGCGGGAGGGGCAGATACGCAGTATTTT. Protein product: CASQLAGGADTQYF.

The rearrangement links TRBV7-9 to TRBJ2-5, with a tentative D call TRBD1 (5 bases). V lost 2 bases and J lost 4, with 11 bases in between. In germline, CDR1 is SEHNR, CDR2 FQNEAQ (reference sequence). The CDR3 has 14 residues. DNA for the CDR3: TGTGCCAGCAGCTTAACCCAGGGCGGAGAGACCCAGTACTTC. This encodes CASSLTQGGETQYF.

The rearrangement links TRBV27 to TRBJ1-5, with TRBD1 matching 8 bases. Per germline, CDR1 MNHEY and CDR2 SMNVEV (reference sequence). The CDR3 runs 15 residues. The V and J ends lost 3 bases and 6 bases, in that order; junction bases with no gene match: 7. This chain's CDR3 is CASSFGQGASQPQHF. CDR3 DNA: TGTGCCAGCAGTTTCGGGCAGGGGGCAAGTCAGCCCCAGCATTTT.

This clone has more than one count but fewer than ten. The chain is built from TRBV14 and TRBJ2-3; D possibly corresponds to TRBD2 (5 bases). Trimming removed 1 base from V and 0 bases from J, with 8 bases in between. CDR1 and CDR2 (germline): SGHDN, FVKESK. The CDR3 consists of 15 residues. The CDR3 loop reads CASSQGRTSTDTQYF. CDR3 nucleotide sequence: TGTGCCAGCAGCCAAGGGCGGACTAGCACAGATACGCAGTATTTT.

The rearrangement uses TRBV5-6 and TRBJ2-7; 10 bases map to TRBD2. Losses at the gene ends were 5 bases for V and 2 bases for J; bases not matched to a gene: 4. Germline CDR1 and CDR2: SGHDT and YYEEEE. This CDR3 is 14 amino acids long. DNA of the CDR3: TGTGCCAGCAGTCTAGCGGGAGTCACCTACGAGCAGTACTTC. The encoded protein is CASSLAGVTYEQYF.

The V and J genes are TRBV30 and TRBJ1-1, with D unclear. V lost 3 bases to trimming and J lost 5 bases, with 13 bases between them. The CDR3 is 13 residues long. CDR1 is GTSNPN and CDR2 is SVGIG in the germline V gene (reference sequence). The CDR3 protein is CAWSLVGGTEAFF. In DNA form, the CDR3 reads TGTGCCTGGAGCCTAGTGGGTGGGACTGAAGCTTTCTTT.

The rearrangement links TRBV4-1 to TRBJ2-2; possibly TRBD1 for D (5 bases). Trimming took 0 bases from V and 2 from J, leaving 10 bases between them. The CDR3 consists of 16 residues. Germline CDR1 MGHRA, CDR2 YSYEKL. CDR3 residues: CASSQEGARNTGELFF. DNA of the CDR3: TGCGCCAGCAGCCAAGAAGGGGCTAGAAACACCGGGGAGCTGTTTTTT.

This chain links TRBV2 with TRBJ2-2, with D possibly being TRBD1 (6 bases). This CDR3 has 11 amino acids. V shed 7 bases and J shed 7 bases, with 7 bases lying between them. Germline lookup yields CDR1 SNHLY and CDR2 FYNNEI. CDR3 residues: CASTQGGELFF. CDR3 sequence (DNA): TGTGCCAGCACACAGGGCGGGGAGCTGTTTTTT.

This clone was counted a few times. The chain is built from TRBV30 and TRBJ1-1; D not certain. Germline lookup yields CDR1 GTSNPN and CDR2 SVGIG (reference sequence). The CDR3 length is 13 residues. V dropped 2 bases and J dropped 1 base, with 8 bases sitting between them. CDR3 DNA sequence: TGTGCCTGGAGTAACACTAGGAACACTGAAGCTTTCTTT. This sequence encodes CAWSNTRNTEAFF.

The rearrangement joins TRBV12-5 to TRBJ1-1; D possibly corresponds to TRBD1 (5 bases). The CDR3 length is 16 residues. V lost 6 bases to trimming and J lost 6 bases, with 23 bases between them. Germline V gene lookup returns CDR1 LGHNT and CDR2 FRNRAP. This CDR3 is CASGQGVHHRRAEAFF. The CDR3 coding sequence is TGTGCTAGTGGCCAGGGCGTTCATCACCGGAGAGCTGAAGCTTTCTTT.

The J gene is TRBJ1-1, the V gene TRBV5-1, with D tentatively TRBD1 (5 bases). Between the trimmed V and J ends, which lost 4 bases and 4 bases, there was a span of 11 bases. CDR3 length: 13 residues. Germline V gene lookup returns CDR1 SGHRS and CDR2 YFSETQ. CDR3 sequence reads: CASSLRGGTEAFF. As DNA, the CDR3 is TGCGCCAGCAGCCTCCGGGGGGGCACTGAAGCTTTCTTT. Together with reference TRBV5-1 and TRBJ1-1, the CDR3 gives the full variable domain: KAGVTQTPRYLIKTRGQQVTLSCSPISGHRSVSWYQQTPGQGLQFLFEYFSETQRNKGNFPGRFSGRQFSNSRSEMNVSTLELGDSALYLCASSLRGGTEAFFGQGTRLTVV.

This clone was recorded a few times. This chain connects TRBV7-9 to TRBJ2-1, with 8 bases matching TRBD2. The V gene end was trimmed by 6 bases and the J gene end by 8 bases; junction bases not matched to a gene: 6. Germline V gene data show CDR1 as SEHNR and CDR2 as FQNEAQ (reference sequence). This CDR3 has 13 residues. DNA for the CDR3: TGTGCCAGCAGTCCAACTAGCGGTGATGAGCAGTTCTTC. This gives the protein CASSPTSGDEQFF.

This chain joins TRBV11-2 and TRBJ2-6; 8 nucleotides match TRBD2. V was pared by 4 bases and J by 0 bases, with 2 bases of the junction left unmatched. In germline, CDR1 is SGHAT, CDR2 FQNNGV. This CDR3 comprises 16 residues. CDR3 protein: CASSSAGGSGANVLTF. The CDR3 bases are TGTGCCAGCAGCTCCGCGGGGGGCTCTGGGGCCAACGTCCTGACTTTC.

The chain carries TRBV9 and TRBJ1-4; D might be TRBD1 (6 bases). V was trimmed by 0 bases and J by 3 bases, leaving 15 bases between them. Germline V CDR1 and CDR2: SGDLS, YYNGEE. The CDR3 has 17 residues. CDR3 loop: CASSVGHTGIANEKLFF. The CDR3 nucleotides read TGTGCCAGCAGCGTAGGACATACAGGGATCGCTAATGAAAAACTGTTTTTT.